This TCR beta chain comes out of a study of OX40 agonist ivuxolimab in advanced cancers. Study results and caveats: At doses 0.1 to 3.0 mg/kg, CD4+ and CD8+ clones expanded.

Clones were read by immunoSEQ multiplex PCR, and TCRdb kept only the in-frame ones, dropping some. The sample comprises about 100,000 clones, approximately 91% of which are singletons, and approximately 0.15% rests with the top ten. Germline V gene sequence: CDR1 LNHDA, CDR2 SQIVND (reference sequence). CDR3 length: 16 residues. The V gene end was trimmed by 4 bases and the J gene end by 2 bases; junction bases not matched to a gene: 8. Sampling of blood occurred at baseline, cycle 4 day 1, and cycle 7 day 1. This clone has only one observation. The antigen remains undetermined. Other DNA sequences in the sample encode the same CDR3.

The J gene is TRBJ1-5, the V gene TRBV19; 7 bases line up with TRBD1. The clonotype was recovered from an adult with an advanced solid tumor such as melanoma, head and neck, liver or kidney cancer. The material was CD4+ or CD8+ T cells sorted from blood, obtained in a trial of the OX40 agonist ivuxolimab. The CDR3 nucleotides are TGTGCCAGTAGTAGAGACAGGGCGGGTGGCAATCAGCCCCAGCATTTT. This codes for CASSRDRAGGNQPQHF.